The 12 T cell receptor beta chains below were found in one sample sequenced in a study of blood T cell repertoires in COVID-19 (dated by TCRdb to about 2020). Library preparation employed the immunoSEQ multiplex PCR assay. TCRdb's version of the immuneACCESS table is confined to in-frame rearrangements and falls short of the full clone set. An unresolved V gene accounts for under half of the shortfall where checked; the remainder is of unknown origin. Within this sample are about 270,000 clones, with approximately 85% of them counted one time only. The top ten constitute approximately 11% of the sample. The sample consisted of peripheral blood. The receptors shown here come from a woman aged 70-85 years with acute or convalescent COVID-19.

The rearrangement links TRBV12-5 to TRBJ2-1, with TRBD2 matching 9 bases. The CDR3 length is 14 residues. Germline CDR1 reads LGHNT; CDR2 reads FRNRAP. The V segment lost 3 bases and the J segment 10 bases; nucleotides outside the gene matches: 7. The CDR3 DNA sequence: TGTGCTAGTGGTTTCGGCGGGGGGGCCAGGGAGCAGTTCTTC. This translates into CASGFGGGAREQFF. The entire variable domain, with the rest obtained from reference TRBV12-5 and TRBJ2-1, is as follows: DARVTQTPRHKVTEMGQEVTMRCQPILGHNTVFWYRQTMMQGLELLAYFRNRAPLDDSGMPKDRFSAEMPDATLATLKIQPSEPRDSAVYFCASGFGGGAREQFFGPGTRLTVL.

The count of this clone is one. The CDR3 DNA sequence: TGCGCCAGCAGCCCCCGGGGCGCGGGACCCACTGAAGCTTTCTTT. Its translation: CASSPRGAGPTEAFF. This chain joins TRBV5-1 and TRBJ1-1; tentatively, D is TRBD1 (5 bases). CDR3 length: 15 amino acids. Germline V gene sequence: CDR1 SGHRS, CDR2 YFSETQ. Trimming left V 4 bases short and J 4 bases short, with 17 bases between.

The CDR3 DNA reads TGTGCCAGCAGTCTTCGACAGGGGAACACCATATATTTT. This sequence encodes CASSLRQGNTIYF. The gene calls are TRBV27 and TRBJ1-3; the match to TRBD1 covers 8 bases. The CDR3 runs 13 residues. V was pared by 5 bases and J by 7 bases, with 4 bases of the junction left unmatched. Germline V gene sequence: CDR1 MNHEY, CDR2 SMNVEV (reference sequence).

The CDR3 bases are TGTGCCAGTACCTCTACTGCTAACTATGGCTACACCTTC. This encodes CASTSTANYGYTF. The chain couples TRBV19 to TRBJ1-2; no clear D gene. V was cut by 7 bases and J by 0 bases, with 9 bases left in between. The germline gives CDR1 LNHDA, CDR2 SQIVND (reference sequence). The CDR3 is made up of 13 amino acids.

This clone was detected a few times. The V gene is TRBV11-2, the J gene TRBJ2-3; D perhaps matches TRBD2 (6 bases). This CDR3 is built from 14 residues. CDR1 is SGHAT, CDR2 FQNNGV, per germline. With 4 bases removed from V and 0 bases from J, the gap between germline ends came to 8 bases. CDR3 amino acids: CASSSLASTDTQYF. DNA of the CDR3: TGTGCCAGCAGCTCGCTAGCGAGCACAGATACGCAGTATTTT.

This clone appeared a single time. Other DNA sequences in the same sample also yield this CDR3. The chain combines TRBV2 with TRBJ1-2; D is unresolved. Deletions cut 2 bases from V and 8 bases from J, with 3 bases between. Germline CDR1 is SNHLY and CDR2 is FYNNEI. CDR3 length: 10 residues. The CDR3 DNA sequence: TGTGCCAGCAGTGAAAGCGGCTACACCTTC. Its translation is CASSESGYTF.

V usage is TRBV20-1 and J usage is TRBJ2-1; the D is unclear. Trimming shortened V by 3 bases and J by 3 bases, and 3 bases separated the two germline ends. CDR3 length equals 11 residues. Germline CDR1 DFQATT, CDR2 SNEGSKA (reference sequence). DNA of the CDR3: TGCAGTGCTAGCTACTACAATGAGCAGTTCTTC. This codes for CSASYYNEQFF.

V usage is TRBV6-2 or TRBV6-3 and J usage is TRBJ1-3; 7 positions agree with TRBD1. The V gene's germline CDR1 is MNHEY and CDR2 SVGEGT. V dropped 2 bases and J dropped 4; count of bases not matched to a gene: 2. The CDR3 runs 14 residues. The CDR3 sequence: CASSYQGQGNTIYF. The CDR3 DNA reads as TGTGCCAGCAGTTACCAGGGACAGGGAAACACCATATATTTT.

CDR3 sequence: CASSLSTGSQPQHF. The CDR3, as DNA: TGTGCCAGCAGTTTATCGACGGGGTCACAGCCCCAGCATTTT. This rearrangement joins TRBV27 to TRBJ1-5; D gene unclear. The CDR3 has 14 amino acids. Per germline, CDR1 MNHEY and CDR2 SMNVEV (reference sequence). Trimming pared 0 bases from V and 7 bases from J, leaving 10 bases between.

This chain joins TRBV4-1 and TRBJ2-1; TRBD1 aligns across 8 bases. The CDR3 covers 16 residues. V dropped 3 bases and J dropped 1; count of bases not matched to a gene: 5. The germline V gene has CDR1 MGHRA and CDR2 YSYEKL. CDR3 DNA: TGCGCCAGCAGCCACCAGGGGGCCGGTTCCTACAATGAGCAGTTCTTC. Translating gives CASSHQGAGSYNEQFF.

The CDR3 is CASSLPGGEQYF. The CDR3 DNA sequence: TGTGCCAGCAGTTTACCCGGGGGGGAGCAGTACTTC. This rearrangement joins TRBV12-3 or TRBV12-4 to TRBJ2-7; TRBD2 matches at 7 bases. V shed 2 bases and J 7 bases; nucleotides not matched to a gene: 2. CDR3 length: 12 residues.

The CDR3 region has the DNA TGTGCCAGCAGTGTACGGCGGGGAAGGACAGATACGCAGTATTTT. Translation: CASSVRRGRTDTQYF. The chain uses TRBV2 and TRBJ2-3, with D possibly matching TRBD2 (6 bases). V lost 4 bases and J 3 bases, leaving 14 bases between the germline ends. The CDR3 is 15 amino acids. CDR1 is SNHLY, CDR2 FYNNEI, per germline.